This is a list of T cell receptor beta chains from one sample in a study of cytomegalovirus exposure and HLA in healthy donors. Profiled with immunoSEQ multiplex PCR; TCRdb holds only in-frame clones, not every one. The sample carries roughly 120,000 clones, over 15% recorded once. What was sequenced was PBMCs. All receptors come from a woman aged 18-29 years in good health and CMV-seronegative. The CDR3 runs from the conserved cysteine through the conserved F or W. The order of the fields is J gene, V gene, D gene, clone size, CDR3 protein, CDR3 DNA. D genes are given only for firm matches. A row's size may be missing; if present it is once, few, many or a size class.

>TRBJ2-3|TRBV9|TRBD1|once
CASSGGQGRTDTQYF
TGTGCCAGCAGTGGCGGACAGGGGCGCACAGATACGCAGTATTTT
>TRBJ1-2|TRBV30|TRBD1|-
CAYPNRGPYGYTF
TGTGCCTACCCAAACAGGGGACCCTATGGCTACACCTTC
>TRBJ1-2|TRBV5-4|TRBD1|-
CASSSDRGPPYTF
TGTGCCAGCAGCTCGGACAGGGGGCCACCCTACACCTTC
>TRBJ1-1|TRBV6-1|-|few
CASSEIGVTEAFF
TGTGCCAGCAGTGAAATTGGAGTCACTGAAGCTTTCTTT
>TRBJ2-7|TRBV5-4|-|few
CASSFGPGGYEQYF
TGTGCCAGCAGCTTTGGGCCCGGGGGCTACGAGCAGTACTTC
>TRBJ2-1|TRBV9|-|few
CASSVEVGQGSWNEQFF
TGTGCCAGCAGCGTAGAGGTGGGGCAGGGGAGTTGGAATGAGCAGTTCTTC
>TRBJ2-2|TRBV7-9|TRBD1|few
CASSLTGAGTGELFF
TGTGCCAGCAGCTTAACAGGGGCAGGAACCGGGGAGCTGTTTTTT
>TRBJ1-2|TRBV7-9|TRBD1|-
CASSSRSGGDGYTF
TGTGCCAGCAGCTCCCGCTCAGGGGGCGATGGCTACACCTTC
>TRBJ1-4|TRBV10-2|-|-
CASSDGQSLRKLFF
TGCGCCAGCAGTGACGGACAGTCTCTACGGAAACTGTTTTTT
>TRBJ2-7|TRBV30|TRBD2|-
CAWSRLANRGQQYF
TGTGCCTGGAGTAGACTAGCCAACCGGGGACAGCAGTACTTC
>TRBJ2-5|TRBV6-1|-|few
CASRMEGGHETQYF
TGTGCCAGCCGGATGGAGGGGGGGCATGAGACCCAGTACTTC
>TRBJ1-2|TRBV7-9|-|few
CDSSSPERIDRYGYTF
TGTGACAGCAGCTCCCCCGAGCGCATCGACAGATATGGCTACACCTTC
>TRBJ1-2|TRBV29-1|-|few
CSVEEGGGRNYGYTF
TGCAGCGTTGAAGAAGGGGGGGGGCGGAACTATGGCTACACCTTC
>TRBJ2-3|TRBV29-1|TRBD2|few
CSVAPRGGGTDTQYF
TGCAGCGTCGCACCCCGGGGGGGAGGCACAGATACGCAGTATTTT
>TRBJ2-7|TRBV30|TRBD1|-
CAWKGTGGARGYYEQYF
TGTGCCTGGAAAGGGACAGGGGGCGCGCGGGGCTACTACGAGCAGTACTTC
>TRBJ1-2|TRBV5-6|-|-
CASSSLGEPGGGYTF
TGTGCCAGCAGCTCGTTGGGGGAACCTGGAGGGGGCTACACCTTC
>TRBJ1-1|TRBV19|-|-
CASSIPKDRPTEAFF
TGTGCCAGTAGTATCCCCAAAGACAGACCCACTGAAGCTTTCTTT
>TRBJ2-3|TRBV6-5|TRBD1|few
CASSISQGTQYF
TGTGCCAGCTCCATCTCACAGGGGACGCAGTATTTT
>TRBJ1-1|TRBV9|-|few
CASSVGQATEAFF
TGTGCCAGCAGCGTAGGGCAGGCCACTGAAGCTTTCTTT
>TRBJ2-7|TRBV27|TRBD1|few
CASSSDRASYEQYF
TGTGCCAGCAGTTCAGACAGGGCCTCCTACGAGCAGTACTTC
>TRBJ2-3|TRBV28|TRBD1|few
CASTLSLNPGQGVDTQYF
TGTGCCAGCACCCTAAGCCTCAACCCAGGACAGGGCGTAGATACGCAGTATTTT
>TRBJ1-6|TRBV30|TRBD1|few
CAWGTGLNSPLHF
TGTGCCTGGGGGACAGGGTTGAATTCACCCCTCCACTTT
>TRBJ2-6|TRBV27|-|-
CASSLFYSGANVLTF
TGTGCCAGCAGTTTATTTTATTCTGGGGCCAACGTCCTGACTTTC
>TRBJ2-7|TRBV28|-|-
CASSLRPGGLYEQYF
TGTGCCAGCAGTTTACGGCCCGGAGGCCTCTACGAGCAGTACTTC
>TRBJ2-7|TRBV28|TRBD1|-
CASRLTGNYEQYF
TGTGCCAGCAGGCTGACAGGGAACTACGAGCAGTACTTC
>TRBJ2-3|TRBV7-2|-|-
CASSYLTSTDTQYF
TGTGCCAGCAGCTACCTCACTAGCACAGATACGCAGTATTTT
>TRBJ2-5|TRBV2|-|-
CASRAGEAKETQYF
TGTGCCAGCAGGGCCGGGGAGGCGAAAGAGACCCAGTACTTC
>TRBJ2-3|TRBV7-3|TRBD1|-
CASSIIPGQGTDTQYF
TGTGCCAGCAGCATTATTCCGGGACAGGGGACAGATACGCAGTATTTT
>TRBJ2-2|TRBV7-8|-|-
CASSLSSEAEGRSRSTGELFF
TGTGCCAGCAGCTTATCATCTGAGGCGGAGGGGCGTTCCCGGTCCACCGGGGAGCTGTTTTTT
>TRBJ2-2|TRBV29-1|-|-
CSVEARTENTGELFF
TGCAGCGTTGAAGCCCGGACAGAGAACACCGGGGAGCTGTTTTTT
>TRBJ2-3|TRBV7-3|TRBD1|-
CASSLRRGGQGPDTQYF
TGTGCCAGCAGCCTTAGGAGGGGCGGACAGGGGCCAGATACGCAGTATTTT
>TRBJ2-7|TRBV19|TRBD2|-
CASSSGLAGAYEQYF
TGTGCCAGTAGTTCGGGACTAGCGGGAGCCTACGAGCAGTACTTC
>TRBJ1-1|TRBV19|-|-
CASSIRRQGLGNTEAFF
TGTGCCAGTAGTATTAGGCGGCAGGGACTGGGGAACACTGAAGCTTTCTTT
>TRBJ2-7|TRBV6-5|TRBD2|few
CASSSTSGGAYEQYF
TGTGCCAGCAGTTCGACCAGCGGGGGGGCTTACGAGCAGTACTTC
>TRBJ1-1|TRBV4-3|-|few
CASSSNSYAEAFF
TGCGCCAGCAGCTCAAACAGCTATGCTGAAGCTTTCTTT
>TRBJ1-1|TRBV15|-|few
CATSSIGSREAFF
TGTGCCACCAGCTCTATAGGCAGCAGGGAAGCTTTCTTT
>TRBJ2-5|TRBV4-1|-|-
CASSRDTGETQYF
TGCGCCAGCAGCCGGGACACGGGGGAGACCCAGTACTTC
>TRBJ1-2|TRBV30|TRBD1|few
CAWGRTGGYGYTF
TGTGCCTGGGGACGGACAGGGGGCTATGGCTACACCTTC
>TRBJ2-5|TRBV19|-|-
CASSMGLRQETQYF
TGTGCCAGTAGTATGGGTTTGCGGCAAGAGACCCAGTACTTC
>TRBJ1-2|TRBV25-1|-|-
CASSRPGQGYGYTF
TGTGCCAGCAGCCGCCCCGGTCAGGGCTATGGCTACACCTTC
>TRBJ2-5|TRBV5-4|-|few
CASSFLGETQYF
TGTGCCAGCAGCTTTCTAGGAGAGACCCAGTACTTC
>TRBJ1-1|TRBV7-9|-|-
CASSLGVGYFGAFF
TGTGCCAGCAGCTTAGGCGTAGGCTATTTCGGGGCTTTCTTT